This record looks at one T cell receptor beta chain sequence and its context. Its antigen is unknown. This record belongs to a study of Tregs in tolerant kidney transplant recipients. Study outcomes and limitations: Expanding Tregs on activated donor B cells appeared to best identify donor-specific TCRbeta clones.

TCRdb's table, derived via immunoSEQ multiplex PCR, lists solely in-frame clones and lacks some. The data show tens of thousands of clones, approximately 90% seen once. Trimming shortened V by 0 bases and J by 8 bases, and 17 bases separated the two germline ends. The CDR3 contains 16 residues. Germline assignment: CDR1 LGHNA and CDR2 YSLEER. The nonmyeloablative bone marrow transplants came from related graft donors, with transient mixed chimerism. This TCR was recovered from a human patient who received a combined kidney and bone marrow transplant. The graft donor may account for some of the T cells. Sequenced material: CD8+ T cells from blood (PBMCs), taken 24 months after the transplant. The gene calls are TRBV4-3 and TRBJ2-1; TRBD1 is a possible D gene (5 bases). The CDR3 region is CASSQDFQGSYDEQFF. DNA of the CDR3: TGCGCCAGCAGCCAAGATTTCCAGGGATCTTACGATGAGCAGTTCTTC.